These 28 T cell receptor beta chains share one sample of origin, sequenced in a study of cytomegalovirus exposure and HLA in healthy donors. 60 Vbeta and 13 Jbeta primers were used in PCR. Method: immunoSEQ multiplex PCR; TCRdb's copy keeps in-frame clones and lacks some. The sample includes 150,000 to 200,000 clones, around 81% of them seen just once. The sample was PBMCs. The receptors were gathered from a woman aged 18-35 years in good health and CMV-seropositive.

The CDR3 protein is CASSFIQQNTEAFF. Written as DNA, the CDR3 is TGTGCCAGCAGCTTTATACAGCAGAACACTGAAGCTTTCTTT. The chain employs TRBV7-9 and TRBJ1-1; the D is unclear. Germline CDR1 is SEHNR and CDR2 is FQNEAQ (reference sequence). V lost 3 bases and J 1 base, leaving 9 bases between the germline ends. CDR3 length equals 14 residues.

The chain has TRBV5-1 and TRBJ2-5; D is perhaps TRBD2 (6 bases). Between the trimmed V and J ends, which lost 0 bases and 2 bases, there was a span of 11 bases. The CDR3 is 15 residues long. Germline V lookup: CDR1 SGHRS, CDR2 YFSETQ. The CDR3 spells CASSLDGGRQETQYF. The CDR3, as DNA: TGCGCCAGCAGCTTGGATGGGGGGAGACAAGAGACCCAGTACTTC.

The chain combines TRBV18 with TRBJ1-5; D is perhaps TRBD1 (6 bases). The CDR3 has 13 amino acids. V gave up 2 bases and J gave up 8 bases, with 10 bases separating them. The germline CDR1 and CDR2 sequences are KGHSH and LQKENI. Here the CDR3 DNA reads TGTGCCAGCTCACCAGAAGGGGGGGAGCCCCAGCATTTT. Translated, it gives CASSPEGGEPQHF.

Here the CDR3 reads CASSFEISYEQYF. As DNA, the CDR3 is TGCGCCAGCAGCTTTGAGATTTCCTACGAGCAGTACTTC. V gene TRBV5-1 combines with J gene TRBJ2-7; D gene uncertain. The V end was cut by 2 bases, the J end by 1 base, with 7 bases between. Germline V gene data show CDR1 as SGHRS and CDR2 as YFSETQ. CDR3 length: 13 amino acids.

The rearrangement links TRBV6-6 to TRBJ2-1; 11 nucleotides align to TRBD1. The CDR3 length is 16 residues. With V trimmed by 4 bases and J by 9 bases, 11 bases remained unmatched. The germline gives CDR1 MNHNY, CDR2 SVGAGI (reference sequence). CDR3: CASSSPPGQGAVEQFF. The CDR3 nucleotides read TGTGCCAGCAGTTCCCCCCCAGGACAGGGGGCGGTTGAGCAGTTCTTC.

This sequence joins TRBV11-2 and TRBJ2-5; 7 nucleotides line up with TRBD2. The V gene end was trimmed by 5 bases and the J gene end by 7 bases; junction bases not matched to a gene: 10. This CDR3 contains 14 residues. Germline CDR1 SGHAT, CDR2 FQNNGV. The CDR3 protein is CASSTGTTMGTQYF. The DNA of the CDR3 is TGTGCCAGCAGCACCGGGACTACCATGGGGACCCAGTACTTC. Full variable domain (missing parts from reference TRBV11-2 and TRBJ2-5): EAGVAQSPRYKIIEKRQSVAFWCNPISGHATLYWYQQILGQGPKLLIQFQNNGVVDDSQLPKDRFSAERLKGVDSTLKIQPAKLEDSAVYLCASSTGTTMGTQYFGPGTRLLVL.

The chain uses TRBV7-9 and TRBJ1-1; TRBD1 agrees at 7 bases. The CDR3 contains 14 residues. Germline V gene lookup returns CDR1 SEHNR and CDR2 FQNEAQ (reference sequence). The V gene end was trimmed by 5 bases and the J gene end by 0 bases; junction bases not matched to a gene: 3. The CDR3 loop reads CASSPDRVNTEAFF. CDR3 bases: TGTGCCAGCAGCCCAGACAGGGTGAACACTGAAGCTTTCTTT.

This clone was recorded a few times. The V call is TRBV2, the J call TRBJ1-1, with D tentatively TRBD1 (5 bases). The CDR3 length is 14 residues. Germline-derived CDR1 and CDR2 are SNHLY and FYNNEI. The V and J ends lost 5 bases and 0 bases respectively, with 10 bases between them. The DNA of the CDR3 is TGTGCCAGCAGTAGACAGTACATGAACACTGAAGCTTTCTTT. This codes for CASSRQYMNTEAFF.

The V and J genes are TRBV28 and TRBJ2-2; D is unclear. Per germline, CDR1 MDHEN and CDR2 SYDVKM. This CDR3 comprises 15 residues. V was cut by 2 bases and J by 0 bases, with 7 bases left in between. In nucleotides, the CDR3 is TGTGCCAGCAGTTTAGCAGGCCCGAACACCGGGGAGCTGTTTTTT. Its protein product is CASSLAGPNTGELFF.

CDR3 loop: CASSLGQGPTEAFF. CDR3 in DNA: TGCGCCAGCAGCTTGGGGCAGGGCCCAACTGAAGCTTTCTTT. The V and J genes are TRBV5-1 and TRBJ1-1; D may be TRBD1 (5 bases). In germline, CDR1 is SGHRS, CDR2 YFSETQ. Trimming stripped 0 bases from V and 5 bases from J, with 11 bases between. The CDR3 loop spans 14 amino acids.

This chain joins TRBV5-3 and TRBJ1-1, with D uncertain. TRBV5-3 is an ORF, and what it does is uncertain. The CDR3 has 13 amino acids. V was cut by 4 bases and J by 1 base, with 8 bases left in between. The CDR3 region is CARSTSGNTEAFF. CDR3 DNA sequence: TGTGCCAGAAGCACCTCAGGGAACACTGAAGCTTTCTTT.

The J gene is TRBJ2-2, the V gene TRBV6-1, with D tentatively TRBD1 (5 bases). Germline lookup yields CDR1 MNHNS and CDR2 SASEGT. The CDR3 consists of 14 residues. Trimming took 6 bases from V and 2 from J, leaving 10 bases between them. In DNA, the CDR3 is TGTGCCAGCAGAGGACACTCTAACACCGGGGAGCTGTTTTTT. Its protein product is CASRGHSNTGELFF.

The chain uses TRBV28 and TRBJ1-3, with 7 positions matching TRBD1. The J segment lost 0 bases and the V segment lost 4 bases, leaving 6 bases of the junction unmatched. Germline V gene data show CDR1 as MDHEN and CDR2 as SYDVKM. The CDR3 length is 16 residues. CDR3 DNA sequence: TGTGCCAGCAGTTCTCCGGGACAGTACTCTGGAAACACCATATATTTT. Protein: CASSSPGQYSGNTIYF.

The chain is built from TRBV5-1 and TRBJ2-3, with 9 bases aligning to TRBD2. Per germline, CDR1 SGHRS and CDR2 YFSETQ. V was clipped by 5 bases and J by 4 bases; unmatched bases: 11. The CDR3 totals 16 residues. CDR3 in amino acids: CASSLRLAGYSDTQYF. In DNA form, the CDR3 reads TGCGCCAGCAGTCTCCGGCTAGCGGGGTACTCAGATACGCAGTATTTT.

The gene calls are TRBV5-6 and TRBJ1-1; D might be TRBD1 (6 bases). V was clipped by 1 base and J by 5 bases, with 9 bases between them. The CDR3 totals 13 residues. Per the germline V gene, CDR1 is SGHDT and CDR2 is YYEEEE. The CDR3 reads CASSLQGPTEAFF. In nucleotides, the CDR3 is TGTGCCAGCAGCTTGCAGGGGCCAACTGAAGCTTTCTTT.

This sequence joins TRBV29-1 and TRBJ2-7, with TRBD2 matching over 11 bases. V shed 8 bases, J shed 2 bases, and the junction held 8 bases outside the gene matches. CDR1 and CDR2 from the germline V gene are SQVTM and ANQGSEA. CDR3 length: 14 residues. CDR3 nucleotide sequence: TGCAGCACCCACACTAGCGGGGGTACCTACGAGCAGTACTTC. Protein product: CSTHTSGGTYEQYF.

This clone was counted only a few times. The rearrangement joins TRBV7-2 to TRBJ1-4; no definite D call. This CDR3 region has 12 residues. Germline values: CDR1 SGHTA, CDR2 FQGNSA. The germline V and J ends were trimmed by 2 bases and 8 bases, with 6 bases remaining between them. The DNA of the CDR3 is TGTGCCAGCAGCTTATTAGCGGAAAAACTGTTTTTT. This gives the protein CASSLLAEKLFF.

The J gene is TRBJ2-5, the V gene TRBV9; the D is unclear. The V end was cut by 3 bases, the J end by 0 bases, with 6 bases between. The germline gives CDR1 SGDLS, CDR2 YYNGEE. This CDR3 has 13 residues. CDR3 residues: CASSDPDQETQYF. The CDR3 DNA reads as TGTGCCAGCAGCGACCCAGACCAAGAGACCCAGTACTTC.

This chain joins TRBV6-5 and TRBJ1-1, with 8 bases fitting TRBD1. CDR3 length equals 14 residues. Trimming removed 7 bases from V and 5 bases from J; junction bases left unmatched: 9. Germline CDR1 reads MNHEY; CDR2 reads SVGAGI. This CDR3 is CASKEQGVWTEAFF. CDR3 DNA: TGTGCCAGCAAAGAACAGGGGGTGTGGACTGAAGCTTTCTTT.

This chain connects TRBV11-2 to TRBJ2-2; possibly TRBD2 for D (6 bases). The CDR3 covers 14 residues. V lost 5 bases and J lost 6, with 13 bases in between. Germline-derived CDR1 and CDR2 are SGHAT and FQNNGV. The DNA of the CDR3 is TGTGCCAGCAGCCGTAATACGGGGGCCGGGGAGCTGTTTTTT. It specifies CASSRNTGAGELFF.

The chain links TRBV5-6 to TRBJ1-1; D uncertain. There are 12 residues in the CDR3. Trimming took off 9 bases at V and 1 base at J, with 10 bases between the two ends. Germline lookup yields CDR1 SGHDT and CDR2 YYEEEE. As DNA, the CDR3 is TGTGCCACGTCGTACAGGAACACTGAAGCTTTCTTT. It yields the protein CATSYRNTEAFF. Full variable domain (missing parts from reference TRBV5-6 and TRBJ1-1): DAGVTQSPTHLIKTRGQQVTLRCSPKSGHDTVSWYQQALGQGPQFIFQYYEEEERQRGNFPDRFSGHQFPNYSSELNVNALLLGDSALYLCATSYRNTEAFFGQGTRLTVV.

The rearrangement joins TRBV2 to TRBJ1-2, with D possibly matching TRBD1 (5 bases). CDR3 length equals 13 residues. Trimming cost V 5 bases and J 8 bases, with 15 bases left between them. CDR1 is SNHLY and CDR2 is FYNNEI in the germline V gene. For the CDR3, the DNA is TGTGCCAGCAGTCAAGACAGTTATTACGGCTACACCTTC. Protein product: CASSQDSYYGYTF.

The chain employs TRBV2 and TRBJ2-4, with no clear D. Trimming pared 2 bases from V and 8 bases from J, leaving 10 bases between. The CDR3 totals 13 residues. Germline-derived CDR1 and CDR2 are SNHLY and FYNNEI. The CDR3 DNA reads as TGTGCCAGCAGTGAACCAGTTGAAGACATTCAGTACTTC. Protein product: CASSEPVEDIQYF.

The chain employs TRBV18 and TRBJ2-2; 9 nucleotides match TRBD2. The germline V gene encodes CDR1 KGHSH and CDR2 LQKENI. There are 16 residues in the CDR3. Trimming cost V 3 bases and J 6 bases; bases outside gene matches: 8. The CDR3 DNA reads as TGTGCCAGCTCACCGCCGGGACTAGCTGCCTCCGGGGAGCTGTTTTTT. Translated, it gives CASSPPGLAASGELFF.

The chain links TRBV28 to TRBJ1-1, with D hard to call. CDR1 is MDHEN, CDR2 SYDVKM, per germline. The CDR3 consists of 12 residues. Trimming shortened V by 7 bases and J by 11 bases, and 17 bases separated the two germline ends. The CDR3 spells CASTSPRLEAFF. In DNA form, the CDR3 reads TGTGCCAGCACCAGTCCGAGGCTGGAGGCTTTCTTT. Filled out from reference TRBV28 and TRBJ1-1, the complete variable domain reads DVKVTQSSRYLVKRTGEKVFLECVQDMDHENMFWYRQDPGLGLRLIYFSYDVKMKEKGDIPEGYSVSREKKERFSLILESASTNQTSMYLCASTSPRLEAFFGQGTRLTVV.

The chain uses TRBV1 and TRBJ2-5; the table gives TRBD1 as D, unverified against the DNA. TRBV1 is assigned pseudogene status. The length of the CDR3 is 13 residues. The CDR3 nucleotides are TGCACCAGCAGCAGGGGTCCTCAAGAGACCCAGTACTTC. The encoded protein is CTSSRGPQETQYF.

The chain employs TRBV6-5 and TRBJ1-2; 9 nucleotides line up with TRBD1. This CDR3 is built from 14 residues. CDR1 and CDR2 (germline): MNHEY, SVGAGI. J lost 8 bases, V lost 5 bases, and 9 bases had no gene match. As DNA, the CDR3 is TGTGCCAGCAGTCAACCCGGGACAGGGCAGGGCTACACCTTC. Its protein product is CASSQPGTGQGYTF.

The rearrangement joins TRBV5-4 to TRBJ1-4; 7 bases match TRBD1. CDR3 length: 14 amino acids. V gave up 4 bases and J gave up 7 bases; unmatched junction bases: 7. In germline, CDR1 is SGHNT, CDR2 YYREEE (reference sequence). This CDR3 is CASSGGQGGEKLFF. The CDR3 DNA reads TGTGCCAGCAGCGGGGGGCAGGGGGGTGAAAAACTGTTTTTT.